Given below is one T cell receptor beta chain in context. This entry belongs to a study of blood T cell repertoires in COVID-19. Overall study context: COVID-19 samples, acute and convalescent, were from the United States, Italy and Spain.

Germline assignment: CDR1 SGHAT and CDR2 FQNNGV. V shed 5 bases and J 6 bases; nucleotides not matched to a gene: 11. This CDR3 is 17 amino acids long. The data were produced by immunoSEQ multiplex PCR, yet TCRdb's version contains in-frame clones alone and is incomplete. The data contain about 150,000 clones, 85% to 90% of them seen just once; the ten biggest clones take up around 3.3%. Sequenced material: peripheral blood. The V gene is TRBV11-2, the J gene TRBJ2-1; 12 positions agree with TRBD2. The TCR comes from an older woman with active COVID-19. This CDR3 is CASSGPTSGSLGNEQFF. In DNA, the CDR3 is TGTGCCAGCAGCGGGCCGACTAGCGGGAGTCTAGGCAATGAGCAGTTCTTC. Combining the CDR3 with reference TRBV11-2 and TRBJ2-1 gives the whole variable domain EAGVAQSPRYKIIEKRQSVAFWCNPISGHATLYWYQQILGQGPKLLIQFQNNGVVDDSQLPKDRFSAERLKGVDSTLKIQPAKLEDSAVYLCASSGPTSGSLGNEQFFGPGTRLTVL.